The 20 T cell receptor beta chains given below trace back to one sample, sequenced in a study of cytomegalovirus exposure and HLA in healthy donors. PCR was performed using 60 Vbeta and 13 Jbeta primers. The repertoire was sequenced with immunoSEQ multiplex PCR; TCRdb's copy has only in-frame clones and lacks some. The table records about 180,000 clones, over 60% of them present only once. Sequences were obtained from PBMCs. These receptors all come from a man aged 35-49 years in good health and CMV-seropositive.

The chain joins TRBV5-8 to TRBJ2-5, with 9 bases that match TRBD1. Germline CDR1 is SGHTS and CDR2 is YDEGEE. The length of the CDR3 is 14 residues. The V and J ends lost 6 bases and 4 bases, in that order; junction bases with no gene match: 7. In DNA form, the CDR3 reads TGTGCCAGCATGACAAGGACAGGGGCAGAGACCCAGTACTTC. Translating gives CASMTRTGAETQYF.

The chain is built from TRBV28 and TRBJ1-2, with D possibly TRBD1 on 6 matching bases. CDR1 is MDHEN and CDR2 is SYDVKM in the germline V gene. This CDR3 comprises 15 residues. Trimming cost V 2 bases and J 0 bases, with 10 bases left between them. The CDR3 DNA reads as TGTGCCAGCAGTTTACCGGGACAAACTAACTATGGCTACACCTTC. Its protein is CASSLPGQTNYGYTF.

The CDR3 DNA is TGCGCCAGCAGTGAACAGGGATATAGCAATCAGCCCCAGCATTTT. This translates into CASSEQGYSNQPQHF. This chain uses TRBV10-1 with TRBJ1-5; the D gene is possibly TRBD1 (6 bases). The CDR3 extends over 15 amino acids. V lost 3 bases, J lost 0 bases, and 9 bases lay in between. Germline V gene data show CDR1 as WNHNN and CDR2 as SYGVQD (reference sequence).

V gene TRBV7-2 combines with J gene TRBJ2-1; the D gene is possibly TRBD2 (6 bases). Trimming removed 5 bases from V and 4 bases from J, with 12 bases in between. The CDR3 contains 14 residues. Looked up from germline, CDR1 is SGHTA and CDR2 is FQGNSA. CDR3: CASSTGTVYNEQFF. CDR3 coding DNA: TGTGCCAGCAGCACGGGGACTGTATACAATGAGCAGTTCTTC.

This chain uses TRBV9 with TRBJ2-6; 7 bases map to TRBD1. Per germline, CDR1 SGDLS and CDR2 YYNGEE. The J segment lost 1 base and the V segment lost 2 bases, leaving 9 bases of the junction unmatched. This CDR3 is built from 18 residues. The CDR3 loop reads CASSVGDSYNSGANVLTF. The CDR3 DNA reads as TGTGCCAGCAGCGTGGGGGACAGCTACAATTCTGGGGCCAACGTCCTGACTTTC.

The CDR3 spells CASSEGAGTQAFF. The CDR3 DNA sequence: TGTGCCAGCAGTGAAGGGGCCGGGACACAAGCTTTCTTT. The chain couples TRBV6-4 to TRBJ1-1, with a weak D call TRBD1 (6 bases). The CDR3 has 13 amino acids. V was cut by 3 bases and J by 9 bases, with 14 bases left in between. Germline assignment: CDR1 MRHNA and CDR2 SNTAGT.

The chain recombines TRBV6-1 with TRBJ2-6; TRBD1 aligns across 12 bases. CDR1 and CDR2 (germline): MNHNS, SASEGT. The CDR3 runs 18 residues. V trimming: 2 bases; J trimming: 3 bases; junction bases outside the gene matches: 5. CDR3: CASSEPGQGASGANVLTF. The CDR3 DNA is TGTGCCAGCAGTGAACCGGGACAGGGGGCAAGTGGGGCCAACGTCCTGACTTTC.

This clone was detected once. V and J are TRBV9 and TRBJ2-1, with TRBD2 identical over 9 bases. Germline values: CDR1 SGDLS, CDR2 YYNGEE. Unmatched junction bases numbered 3, after V lost 0 bases and J lost 2 bases. CDR3 length: 16 amino acids. CDR3 residues: CASSVELAGPYNEQFF. DNA of the CDR3: TGTGCCAGCAGCGTAGAGCTAGCGGGGCCCTACAATGAGCAGTTCTTC.

The genes are TRBV6-4 and TRBJ2-7; 10 bases are shared with TRBD1. This CDR3 has 14 residues. Germline V gene sequence: CDR1 MRHNA, CDR2 SNTAGT. V was pared by 10 bases and J by 1 base, with 7 bases of the junction left unmatched. The CDR3 DNA reads TGTGCCAAGACCCGACAGGGGGCGTCCTACGAGCAGTACTTC. It codes for CAKTRQGASYEQYF.

This clone came up a few times. The rearrangement joins TRBV6-1 to TRBJ1-5, with D unresolved. CDR1 is MNHNS and CDR2 is SASEGT in the germline V gene. The germline V and J ends were trimmed by 10 bases and 2 bases, with 12 bases remaining between them. The CDR3 extends over 13 amino acids. Here the CDR3 reads CATSRERNQPQHF. CDR3 DNA: TGTGCCACCTCCCGGGAACGCAATCAGCCCCAGCATTTT.

The J gene is TRBJ2-5, the V gene TRBV2; 8 bases match TRBD1. This CDR3 has 11 residues. Germline CDR1 is SNHLY and CDR2 is FYNNEI. With V trimmed by 9 bases and J by 6 bases, 3 bases remained unmatched. The CDR3 sequence is CASDRGQTQYF. The CDR3 nucleotides are TGTGCCAGTGACAGGGGACAGACCCAGTACTTC.

The chain employs TRBV7-9 and TRBJ1-1; D is perhaps TRBD1 (6 bases). Trimming left V 2 bases short and J 1 base short, with 11 bases between. The CDR3 contains 15 residues. Per the germline V gene, CDR1 is SEHNR and CDR2 is FQNEAQ (reference sequence). The CDR3 DNA is TGTGCCAGCAGCTTAATAAAACAGGGGAACACTGAAGCTTTCTTT. As protein: CASSLIKQGNTEAFF.

The chain is built from TRBV6-5 and TRBJ1-1; the match to TRBD1 covers 9 bases. The CDR3 spans 12 residues. The junction had 2 bases not matched to a gene; V was cut back by 2 bases and J by 10 bases. CDR1 is MNHEY and CDR2 is SVGAGI in the germline V gene. CDR3 sequence: CASSYGTGRAFF. In DNA form, the CDR3 reads TGTGCCAGCAGTTACGGGACAGGGCGAGCTTTCTTT.

The chain couples TRBV4-2 to TRBJ2-2, with 7 bases aligning to TRBD1. Germline CDR1 and CDR2: LGHNA and YNFKEQ. The CDR3 loop spans 14 amino acids. V trimming: 4 bases; J trimming: 7 bases; junction bases outside the gene matches: 6. The CDR3 DNA is TGTGCCAGCAGCCTAGGGGGCGCGGTCGGGGAGCTGTTTTTT. It translates to CASSLGGAVGELFF.

This clone was detected once. V gene TRBV28 combines with J gene TRBJ1-2, with D maybe TRBD1 (6 bases). V was pared by 6 bases and J by 4 bases, with 12 bases between. Germline CDR1 and CDR2: MDHEN and SYDVKM. The CDR3 runs 13 residues. CDR3 nucleotide sequence: TGTGCCAGCAGAGGACAGTTTATCTATGGCTACACCTTC. Translating it yields CASRGQFIYGYTF.

The V call is TRBV5-1, the J call TRBJ2-1; 9 nucleotides agree with TRBD2. Germline loops: CDR1 SGHRS, CDR2 YFSETQ. V trimming: 3 bases; J trimming: 0 bases; junction bases outside the gene matches: 7. The CDR3 spans 17 residues. CDR3 amino acids: CASSWPRREGSYNEQFF. In DNA form, the CDR3 reads TGCGCCAGCAGCTGGCCCCGGCGGGAGGGCTCCTACAATGAGCAGTTCTTC.

The chain combines TRBV29-1 with TRBJ2-2, with unresolved D. The CDR3 covers 12 residues. Germline V CDR1 and CDR2: SQVTM, ANQGSEA. Trimming took off 7 bases at V and 3 bases at J, with 9 bases between the two ends. CDR3 coding DNA: TGCAGCGCCTACCGTGACACCGGGGAGCTGTTTTTT. Translation: CSAYRDTGELFF.

The chain employs TRBV19 and TRBJ2-5; 9 nucleotides agree with TRBD1. The ends lost 2 bases at V and 6 bases at J; junction bases unmatched: 7. This CDR3 spans 15 amino acids. From germline, CDR1 is LNHDA and CDR2 SQIVND (reference sequence). This CDR3 is CASSIKGGQGKTQYF. The DNA for the CDR3 is TGTGCCAGTAGTATAAAGGGTGGACAGGGGAAGACCCAGTACTTC.

The rearrangement joins TRBV6-5 to TRBJ2-7; 7 positions agree with TRBD2. The CDR3 covers 15 residues. J lost 4 bases, V lost 5 bases, and 11 bases had no gene match. Germline V gene lookup returns CDR1 MNHEY and CDR2 SVGAGI. CDR3 region: CASSRLGSGGYEQYF. CDR3 in DNA: TGTGCCAGCAGTCGCCTAGGGTCCGGGGGGTACGAGCAGTACTTC.

The chain's CDR3 is CASKAKPSGNTIYF. The CDR3 DNA is TGTGCCAGCAAAGCGAAACCCTCTGGAAACACCATATATTTT. This rearrangement joins TRBV6-5 to TRBJ1-3; no reliable D call. Trimming removed 7 bases from V and 0 bases from J, with 10 bases in between. CDR1 and CDR2 (germline): MNHEY, SVGAGI. This CDR3 is 14 amino acids long.